The 23 T cell receptor beta chains below all came from one sample that was sequenced in a study of T cell clusters in autoimmune cytopenias. TRB was amplified by touch-down multiplex PCR, primer pools A and B combined. From its re-call of the multiplex PCR reads, TCRdb lists each CDR3 protein once, without DNA. Recorded for this sample: some 5,700 distinct CDR3 sequences. TRB amplification used approximately 0.25 ug of peripheral blood genomic DNA. A further study also used this sample, focusing on T cell repertoires in aging, cancer and after chemotherapy.

Sequenced input: peripheral blood. The receptors derive from a human donor in good health.

This clonotype is deemed medium-sized (0.01 to 0.1%) by its frequency. The chain employs TRBV6-5 and TRBJ2-1; the TCRdb call, TRBD1, lacks DNA for checking. Looked up from germline, CDR1 is MNHEY and CDR2 is SVGAGI. The CDR3 totals 13 residues. The CDR3 here is CASSPGDWNEQFF.

This chain joins TRBV5-8 and TRBJ1-2; the D call of TRBD1 rests on TCRdb alone, since no DNA is present to check it. From germline, CDR1 is SGHTS and CDR2 YDEGEE. The CDR3 loop spans 13 amino acids. The CDR3 here is CASSREGFSGYTF.

This chain joins TRBV24-1 and TRBJ2-3; TCRdb's D gene call, TRBD1, goes unchecked for lack of DNA. Looked up from germline, CDR1 is KGHDR and CDR2 is SFDVKD. The CDR3 is 14 residues long. CDR3 residues: CATSGNRVTDTQYF.

The chain links TRBV6-1 to TRBJ1-6; TCRdb indicates TRBD1, and absent DNA this call remains unverified. CDR3 length: 16 residues. Germline CDR1 reads MNHNS; CDR2 reads SASEGT. This CDR3 is CASSEQGAIGGSPLHF.

The rearrangement uses TRBV10-2 and TRBJ1-3; the TCRdb D gene call, TRBD1, has no DNA to confirm it. The CDR3 has 14 amino acids. The germline CDR1 and CDR2 sequences are WSHSY and SAAADI. CDR3 amino acids: CASSETGIGNTIYF.

This clonotype registers medium-sized (0.01 to 0.1%) by frequency. V gene TRBV19 combines with J gene TRBJ2-5; TCRdb reports TRBD1, a call that lacks DNA to check it against. The germline gives CDR1 LNHDA, CDR2 SQIVND (reference sequence). This CDR3 contains 14 residues. The CDR3 protein is CASSIGQGRETQYF.

By frequency, this clonotype is medium-sized. The chain uses TRBV6-5 and TRBJ1-1; TCRdb lists TRBD1, though no DNA is available to test this call. Germline CDR1 is MNHEY and CDR2 is SVGAGI. The CDR3 spans 14 residues. The chain's CDR3 is CASSKQGMNTEAFF.

This clonotype is called medium-sized based on its frequency. The V and J genes are TRBV5-4 and TRBJ1-6. The germline V gene has CDR1 SGHNT and CDR2 YYREEE (reference sequence). CDR3 length: 14 amino acids. The CDR3 reads CASSLDSYNSPLHF.

The V call is TRBV20-1, the J call TRBJ2-5; TCRdb selects TRBD2, and the lack of DNA leaves this call unchecked. The CDR3 runs 14 residues. Germline CDR1 and CDR2: DFQATT and SNEGSKA (reference sequence). CDR3 protein: CSGSGLAGTETQYF.

J is TRBJ2-5 and V is TRBV27; the TRBD2 assignment by TCRdb is unverifiable without DNA. Germline lookup yields CDR1 MNHEY and CDR2 SMNVEV (reference sequence). The CDR3 runs to 17 residues. The CDR3 here is CASSSRLAGVIQETQYF.

The chain couples TRBV24-1 to TRBJ2-3; TCRdb's assignment of TRBD1 cannot be checked, as there is no DNA. This CDR3 is built from 15 residues. CDR1 is KGHDR, CDR2 SFDVKD, per germline. The CDR3 sequence: CATTPTGGSTDTQYF.

The chain combines TRBV6-6 with TRBJ1-1; TCRdb designates TRBD1, a call that cannot be tested without DNA. The CDR3 length is 16 residues. Germline V gene sequence: CDR1 MNHNY, CDR2 SVGAGI (reference sequence). Here the CDR3 reads CASSAGTGAWNTEAFF.

The V and J genes are TRBV10-3 and TRBJ2-4; TCRdb's assignment of TRBD1 cannot be checked, as there is no DNA. Germline V gives CDR1 ENHRY, CDR2 SYGVKD. This CDR3 has 14 amino acids. The CDR3 protein is CAISGGRDRGSQYF.

The chain combines TRBV12-3 or TRBV12-4 with TRBJ2-5; with no DNA, the TCRdb D assignment of TRBD2 cannot be verified. This CDR3 is built from 15 residues. The CDR3 sequence is CASSASGGAQETQYF.

Frequency places this clonotype as medium-sized. The V call is TRBV30, the J call TRBJ2-7; no DNA is available, so the TRBD1 call from TCRdb remains unchecked. CDR1 and CDR2 from the germline V gene are GTSNPN and SVGIG (reference sequence). This CDR3 region has 13 residues. The CDR3: CAWSGDTSYEQYF.

CDR3 region: CASSRTGAKNIQYF. The chain uses TRBV4-3 and TRBJ2-4; TCRdb calls TRBD1, which cannot be checked without DNA. The V gene's germline CDR1 is LGHNA and CDR2 YSLEER. The CDR3 has 14 amino acids.

The chain joins TRBV5-6 to TRBJ2-7; the TRBD1 assignment by TCRdb is unverifiable without DNA. This CDR3 is built from 15 residues. Germline V gene lookup returns CDR1 SGHDT and CDR2 YYEEEE. CDR3 residues: CASSPGGTGEREQYF.

The rearrangement links TRBV5-1 to TRBJ1-2; the D gene TCRdb calls, TRBD1, cannot be checked with no DNA. CDR3 size: 13 residues. Germline CDR1 is SGHRS and CDR2 is YFSETQ. This CDR3 is CASSLGQPYGYTF.

The J gene is TRBJ1-1, the V gene TRBV6-2 or TRBV6-3; checking the TCRdb D call of TRBD1 is not possible without DNA. Germline V CDR1 and CDR2: MNHEY, SVGEGT. The CDR3 runs to 15 residues. This CDR3 is CASSYPGTGSTEAFF.

The gene calls are TRBV4-2 and TRBJ2-7. Per the germline V gene, CDR1 is LGHNA and CDR2 is YNFKEQ. CDR3 size: 12 residues. The CDR3 region is CASSQSSYEQYF.

The gene calls are TRBV10-3 and TRBJ1-2. CDR1 and CDR2 (germline): ENHRY, SYGVKD. The CDR3 contains 11 residues. The CDR3 region is CAITWSYGYTF.

The chain recombines TRBV6-2 or TRBV6-3 with TRBJ1-1. CDR3 size: 11 residues. Germline V gene data show CDR1 as MNHEY and CDR2 as SVGEGT. CDR3 in amino acids: CASRSDTEAFF.

This clonotype is medium-sized by frequency. V gene TRBV6-5 combines with J gene TRBJ2-7. The V gene's germline CDR1 is MNHEY and CDR2 SVGAGI. The CDR3 consists of 11 residues. CDR3 region: CASSASYEQYF.